This TCR beta chain was profiled in a study of blood T cell repertoires in COVID-19. The V and J ends lost 1 base and 1 base, in that order; junction bases with no gene match: 16. This CDR3 contains 21 residues. TCRdb's copy holds only in-frame clones and misses some; the assay was immunoSEQ multiplex PCR. The sample carries 88,000 or so clones, roughly 77% recorded once. Sequencing input: peripheral blood. This rearrangement joins TRBV6-7 to TRBJ2-5; 12 nucleotides line up with TRBD1. TRBV6-7 is placed among ORFs of uncertain function. The source of this sequence is a human donor in a cohort sampled during active COVID-19. The CDR3 region has the DNA TGTGCCAGCAGTTACTACAACCGGGACAGGGGGCCGATGTCTGCCCAAGAGACCCAGTACTTC. This sequence encodes CASSYYNRDRGPMSAQETQYF.